These 24 T cell receptor beta chains originate from one sample sequenced in a study of Graves' ophthalmopathy and Graves' hyperthyroidism. TCR beta CDR3 regions were amplified from RNA transcripts. An initial RT-PCR round employing HTBI primers preceded a second-round multiplex PCR. TCRdb itself ran the multiplex PCR reads through MiXCR, one entry per CDR3 protein. Of hundreds of thousands of distinct CDR3 sequences in the sample, 40% were seen once. The sequencing input was peripheral blood. These receptor sequences come from an adult man with Graves' ophthalmopathy.

This clonotype was counted a few times. An end of the junction does not agree with germline; a read error may underlie this. The genes are TRBV7-8 and TRBJ2-5; 13 nucleotides match TRBD2. The germline CDR1 and CDR2 sequences are SGHVS and FQNEAQ. The CDR3 totals 15 residues. For the CDR3, the DNA is TGCGCCAGCAGCCCAGCGGGACTAGCGGGGGAGACCCAGTACTTC. This sequence encodes CASSPAGLAGETQYF.

The sample holds a few counts of this clonotype. The chain combines TRBV25-1 with TRBJ2-7, with 12 nucleotides matching TRBD2. CDR1 and CDR2 from the germline V gene are MGHDK and SYGVNS. After removal of 4 bases from V and 1 base from J, the junction contained 2 bases not matched to a gene. CDR3 size: 15 residues. CDR3 region: CASSGGLAGSYEQYF. Written as DNA, the CDR3 is TGTGCCAGCAGTGGTGGACTAGCGGGATCCTACGAGCAGTACTTC.

V is TRBV7-2 and J is TRBJ1-2; D is possibly TRBD1 (6 bases). Trimming removed 7 bases at V and 2 bases at J, with 17 bases between. The germline gives CDR1 SGHTA, CDR2 FQGNSA. The CDR3 contains 15 residues. In DNA form, the CDR3 reads TGTGCCAGCACACAATTGGGACACCTAAACTATGGCTACACCTTC. It specifies CASTQLGHLNYGYTF.

In the case of this clonotype: Being one base from a much bigger clone, this may be a read error. The J gene is TRBJ1-6, the V gene TRBV11-1; D perhaps matches TRBD1 (5 bases). Germline CDR1 SGHAT, CDR2 FQDESV (reference sequence). The CDR3 is made up of 14 amino acids. The V and J ends lost 4 bases and 9 bases respectively, with 13 bases between them. In DNA form, the CDR3 reads TGTGCCAGCAGCTCAGACAGCCCTAGTTCACCCCTCCACTTT. Protein: CASSSDSPSSPLHF.

The rearrangement links TRBV10-2 to TRBJ1-3; TRBD1 might be the D (6 bases). This CDR3 contains 14 residues. CDR1 is WSHSY, CDR2 SAAADI, per germline. V dropped 5 bases and J dropped 2 bases, with 10 bases sitting between them. The CDR3 DNA sequence: TGCGCCAGCAGTACAGGGATCGCTGGAAACACCATATATTTT. Translated: CASSTGIAGNTIYF.

This clonotype was observed at least ten times. This chain links TRBV9 with TRBJ2-5; D is perhaps TRBD2 (5 bases). Germline values: CDR1 SGDLS, CDR2 YYNGEE. V was cut by 0 bases and J by 2 bases, with 14 bases left in between. The CDR3 totals 16 residues. The CDR3 region is CASSVATRGRQETQYF. The CDR3 coding sequence is TGTGCCAGCAGCGTAGCTACTAGAGGGCGTCAAGAGACCCAGTACTTC. The entire variable domain, with the rest obtained from reference TRBV9 and TRBJ2-5, is as follows: DSGVTQTPKHLITATGQRVTLRCSPRSGDLSVYWYQQSLDQGLQFLIQYYNGEERAKGNILERFSAQQFPDLHSELNLSSLELGDSALYFCASSVATRGRQETQYFGPGTRLLVL.

This clonotype was observed a few times. The chain employs TRBV20-1 and TRBJ1-6; TRBD1 is a possible D gene (6 bases). V gave up 4 bases and J gave up 6 bases, with 16 bases separating them. This CDR3 is 15 amino acids long. Germline V gene lookup returns CDR1 DFQATT and CDR2 SNEGSKA (reference sequence). The CDR3 bases are TGCAGTGCTAAACAAACCGGGACACTTAATTCACCCCTCCACTTT. Translation gives CSAKQTGTLNSPLHF.

This clonotype was seen at least ten times. The chain uses TRBV9 and TRBJ1-6; D is possibly TRBD1 (6 bases). V lost 0 bases to trimming and J lost 10 bases, with 14 bases between them. Germline V gene data show CDR1 as SGDLS and CDR2 as YYNGEE. This CDR3 spans 15 amino acids. CDR3 amino acids: CASSVDGGFVSPLHF. The CDR3 region has the DNA TGTGCCAGCAGCGTAGATGGGGGCTTCGTGTCACCCCTCCACTTT.

On this clonotype itself: An end of the junction differs from the germline gene, which may be a read error. The chain has TRBV10-2 and TRBJ1-1; D is perhaps TRBD1 (6 bases). Germline V gives CDR1 WSHSY, CDR2 SAAADI. The CDR3 consists of 13 residues. The CDR3 loop reads CASSYGSGGAAFF. CDR3 in DNA: TGTGCCAGCAGTTACGGTTCGGGGGGGGCTGCTTTCTTT.

V is TRBV20-1 and J is TRBJ2-5; TRBD2 matches 11 bases. From germline, CDR1 is DFQATT and CDR2 SNEGSKA (reference sequence). The CDR3 runs to 14 residues. V shed 8 bases, J shed 9 bases, and the junction held 14 bases outside the gene matches. This chain's CDR3 is CSTILAGVELAQYF. CDR3 nucleotide sequence: TGCAGTACAATACTAGCGGGAGTAGAGTTGGCCCAGTACTTC.

CDR3 region: CASGTVWTGKLFF. For the CDR3, the DNA is TGTGCCAGCGGGACCGTCTGGACGGGAAAACTGTTTTTT. The J gene is TRBJ1-4, the V gene TRBV10-3, with a tentative D call TRBD1 (5 bases). V shed 10 bases and J shed 10 bases, with 19 bases lying between them. The V gene's germline CDR1 is ENHRY and CDR2 SYGVKD. The CDR3 has 13 amino acids.

This rearrangement joins TRBV12-3 or TRBV12-4 to TRBJ2-7, with 9 bases fitting TRBD1. The CDR3 totals 14 residues. V shed 2 bases, J shed 7 bases, and the junction held 6 bases outside the gene matches. The CDR3 here is CASSLIGTGSEQYF. The CDR3 region has the DNA TGTGCCAGCAGTTTAATAGGGACAGGGAGTGAGCAGTACTTC.

The table lists this clonotype with many counts. The chain employs TRBV10-3 and TRBJ2-7, with 8 bases fitting TRBD1. The junction had 4 bases not matched to a gene; V was cut back by 4 bases and J by 5 bases. CDR1 ENHRY and CDR2 SYGVKD come from the germline V gene. There are 13 residues in the CDR3. The CDR3 sequence is CAISGQGADEQYF. DNA for the CDR3: TGTGCCATCAGTGGCCAGGGGGCTGACGAGCAGTACTTC.

The V and J genes are TRBV4-2 and TRBJ2-2; 8 nucleotides align to TRBD1. V shed 0 bases and J 7 bases; nucleotides not matched to a gene: 7. The germline gives CDR1 LGHNA, CDR2 YNFKEQ. This CDR3 region has 16 residues. The CDR3 protein is CASSQEDRGSFGELFF. CDR3 in DNA: TGTGCCAGCAGCCAAGAAGACAGGGGCTCATTCGGGGAGCTGTTTTTT.

On this clonotype itself: A much larger clone differs by one base, so this may be a read error. This sequence joins TRBV2 and TRBJ1-5; TRBD1 matches 8 bases. CDR3 length equals 16 residues. CDR1 is SNHLY, CDR2 FYNNEI, per germline. As DNA, the CDR3 is TGTGCCGGCAGTCTCACAGGGGGGGAGACGGATCAGCCCCAGCATTTT. Amino acid sequence: CAGSLTGGETDQPQHF.

The sample holds a few counts of this clonotype. A junction boundary mismatches the germline segment, possibly from a read error. V gene TRBV24-1 combines with J gene TRBJ1-5; possibly TRBD1 for D (5 bases). The CDR3 runs to 15 residues. Germline CDR1 and CDR2: KGHDR and SFDVKD. The CDR3 loop reads CASSIRVQGNQPQHF. The CDR3 DNA sequence: TGTGCCAGCAGTATACGGGTACAGGGCAATCAGCCCCAGCATTTT.

The chain recombines TRBV25-1 with TRBJ2-2, with D unresolved. The CDR3 is made up of 14 amino acids. The V end lost 11 bases, the J end lost 2 bases, and 15 bases lay between the germline ends. Germline V gene data show CDR1 as MGHDK and CDR2 as SYGVNS. CDR3 region: CACRVGVNTGELFF. CDR3 bases: TGTGCCTGCCGGGTAGGCGTTAACACCGGGGAGCTGTTTTTT.

The chain carries TRBV25-1 and TRBJ2-5; 8 bases fit TRBD2. J lost 4 bases, V lost 3 bases, and 4 bases had no gene match. Germline loops: CDR1 MGHDK, CDR2 SYGVNS. The CDR3 is made up of 14 amino acids. The CDR3 reads CASSDLAGPETQYF. CDR3 DNA: TGTGCCAGCAGTGATTTAGCGGGACCAGAGACCCAGTACTTC.

This clonotype showed up just once. The chain is built from TRBV6-5 and TRBJ1-1; D gene uncertain. The CDR3 contains 13 residues. Trimming stripped 9 bases from V and 3 bases from J, with 14 bases between. Germline CDR1 and CDR2: MNHEY and SVGAGI. The CDR3 DNA reads TGTGCCAGTACCGAGATTCCCCACACTGAAGCTTTCTTT. Translated: CASTEIPHTEAFF.

This clonotype was counted only a few times. The chain couples TRBV20-1 to TRBJ2-7; D ambiguous. CDR3 length: 13 residues. Deletions cut 1 base from V and 0 bases from J, with 7 bases between. Germline V gene sequence: CDR1 DFQATT, CDR2 SNEGSKA (reference sequence). CDR3 region: CSARGIDSYEQYF. The CDR3 DNA follows: TGCAGTGCTAGAGGGATAGACTCCTACGAGCAGTACTTC.

This clonotype was recorded only once. This may stem from a read error, because a much larger clone lies one nucleotide away. This chain uses TRBV2 with TRBJ2-7, with D tentatively TRBD2 (5 bases). This CDR3 is built from 11 residues. The germline V gene has CDR1 SNHLY and CDR2 FYNNEI. The chain's CDR3 is CVSSEWEEQYF. The CDR3 bases are TGTGTCAGCAGTGAATGGGAGGAGCAGTACTTC.

The CDR3 reads CAGSGQGGTEAFF. CDR3 nucleotide sequence: TGTGCCGGGTCGGGACAGGGCGGCACTGAAGCTTTCTTT. The chain combines TRBV10-3 with TRBJ1-1, with TRBD1 identical over 9 bases. Germline V lookup: CDR1 ENHRY, CDR2 SYGVKD. The CDR3 covers 13 residues. The ends lost 11 bases at V and 4 bases at J; junction bases unmatched: 8.

The rearrangement uses TRBV2 and TRBJ1-1; D not certain. Germline V gene lookup returns CDR1 SNHLY and CDR2 FYNNEI. CDR3 length equals 13 residues. V was cut by 6 bases and J by 1 base, with 9 bases left in between. The CDR3 loop reads CASSGFRNTEAFF. CDR3 sequence (DNA): TGTGCCAGCAGCGGGTTCAGGAACACTGAAGCTTTCTTT.

The gene calls are TRBV2 and TRBJ2-1; D gene uncertain. This CDR3 has 13 amino acids. Germline values: CDR1 SNHLY, CDR2 FYNNEI. Trimming left V 11 bases short and J 6 bases short, with 17 bases between. The CDR3 region has the DNA TGTGCCTTGGAAGGGCGGTTTCGCAATGAGCAGTTCTTC. Its protein is CALEGRFRNEQFF.